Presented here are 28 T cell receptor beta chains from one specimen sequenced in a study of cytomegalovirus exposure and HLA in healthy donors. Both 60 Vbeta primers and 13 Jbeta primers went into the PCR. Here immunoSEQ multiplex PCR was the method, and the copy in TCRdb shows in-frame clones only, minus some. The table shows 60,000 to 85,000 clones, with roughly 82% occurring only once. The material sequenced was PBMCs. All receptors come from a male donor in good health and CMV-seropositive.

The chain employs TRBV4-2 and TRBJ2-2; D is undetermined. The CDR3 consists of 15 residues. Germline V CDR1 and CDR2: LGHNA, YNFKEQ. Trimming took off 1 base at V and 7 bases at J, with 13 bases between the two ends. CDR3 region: CASSQVELRNGELFF. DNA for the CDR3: TGTGCCAGCAGCCAAGTAGAACTGAGGAACGGGGAGCTGTTTTTT.

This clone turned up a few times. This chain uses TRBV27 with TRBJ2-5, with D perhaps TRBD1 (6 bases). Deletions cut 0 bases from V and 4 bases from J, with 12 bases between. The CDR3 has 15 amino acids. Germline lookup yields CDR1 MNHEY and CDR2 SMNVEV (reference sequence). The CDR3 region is CASSLSAGVLETQYF. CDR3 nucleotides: TGTGCCAGCAGTTTATCGGCAGGGGTGTTAGAGACCCAGTACTTC.

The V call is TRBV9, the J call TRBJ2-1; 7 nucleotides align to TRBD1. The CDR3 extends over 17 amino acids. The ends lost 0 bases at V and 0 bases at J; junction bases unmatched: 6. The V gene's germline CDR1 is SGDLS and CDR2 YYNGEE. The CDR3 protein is CASSVGLTGSSYNEQFF. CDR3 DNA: TGTGCCAGCAGCGTAGGTTTGACAGGGAGCTCCTACAATGAGCAGTTCTTC.

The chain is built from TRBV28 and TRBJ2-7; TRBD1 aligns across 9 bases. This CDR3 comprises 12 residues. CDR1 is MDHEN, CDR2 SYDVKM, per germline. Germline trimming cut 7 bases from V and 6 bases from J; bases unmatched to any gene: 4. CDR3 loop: CASTGQGGEQYF. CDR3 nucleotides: TGTGCCAGCACGGGACAGGGTGGCGAGCAGTACTTC. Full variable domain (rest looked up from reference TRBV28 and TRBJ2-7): DVKVTQSSRYLVKRTGEKVFLECVQDMDHENMFWYRQDPGLGLRLIYFSYDVKMKEKGDIPEGYSVSREKKERFSLILESASTNQTSMYLCASTGQGGEQYFGPGTRLTVT.

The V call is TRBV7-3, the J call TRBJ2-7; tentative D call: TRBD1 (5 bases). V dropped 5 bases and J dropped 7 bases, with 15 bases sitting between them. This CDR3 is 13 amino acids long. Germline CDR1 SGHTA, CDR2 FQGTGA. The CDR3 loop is CASSPRESGEQYF. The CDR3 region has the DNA TGTGCCAGCAGCCCCCGCGAGTCAGGGGAGCAGTACTTC.

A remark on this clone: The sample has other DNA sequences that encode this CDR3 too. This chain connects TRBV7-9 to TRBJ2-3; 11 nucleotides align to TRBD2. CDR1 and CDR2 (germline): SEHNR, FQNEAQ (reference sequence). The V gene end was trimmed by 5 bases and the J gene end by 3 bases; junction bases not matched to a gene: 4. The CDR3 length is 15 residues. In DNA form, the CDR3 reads TGTGCCAGCAGCCCGGGACTAGCGGCTACAGATACGCAGTATTTT. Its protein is CASSPGLAATDTQYF.

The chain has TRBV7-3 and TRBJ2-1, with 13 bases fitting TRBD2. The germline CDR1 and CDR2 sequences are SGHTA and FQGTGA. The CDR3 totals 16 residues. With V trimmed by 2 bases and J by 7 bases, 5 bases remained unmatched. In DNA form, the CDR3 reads TGTGCCAGCAGCTTACGGACTAGCGGGAGCGGTAATGAGCAGTTCTTC. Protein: CASSLRTSGSGNEQFF.

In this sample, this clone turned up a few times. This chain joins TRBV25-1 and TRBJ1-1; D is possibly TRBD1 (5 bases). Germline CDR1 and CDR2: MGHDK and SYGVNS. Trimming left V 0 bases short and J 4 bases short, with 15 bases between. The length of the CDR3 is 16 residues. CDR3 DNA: TGTGCCAGCAGTGAATATAAGGGAGGGACGGTCACTGAAGCTTTCTTT. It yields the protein CASSEYKGGTVTEAFF.

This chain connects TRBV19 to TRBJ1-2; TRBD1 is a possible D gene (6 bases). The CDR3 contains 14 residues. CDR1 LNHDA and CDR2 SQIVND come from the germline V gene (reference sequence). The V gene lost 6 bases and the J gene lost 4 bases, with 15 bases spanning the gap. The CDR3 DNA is TGTGCCAGTAGCCCAGGGGTATCGGCCTATGGCTACACCTTC. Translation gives CASSPGVSAYGYTF.

In nucleotides, the CDR3 is TGTGCCTGGAGTGTGGGGGCTTGGGCCGGGGAGCTGTTTTTT. Protein sequence: CAWSVGAWAGELFF. J is TRBJ2-2 and V is TRBV30, with D tentatively TRBD1 (6 bases). This CDR3 has 14 residues. V lost 0 bases to trimming and J lost 6 bases, with 11 bases between them. In germline, CDR1 is GTSNPN, CDR2 SVGIG (reference sequence).

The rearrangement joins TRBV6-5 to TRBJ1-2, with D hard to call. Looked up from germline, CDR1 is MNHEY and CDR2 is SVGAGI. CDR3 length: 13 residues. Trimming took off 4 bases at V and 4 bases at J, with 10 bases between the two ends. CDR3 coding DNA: TGTGCCAGCAGTTCCGGAGTTGGCTATGGCTACACCTTC. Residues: CASSSGVGYGYTF.

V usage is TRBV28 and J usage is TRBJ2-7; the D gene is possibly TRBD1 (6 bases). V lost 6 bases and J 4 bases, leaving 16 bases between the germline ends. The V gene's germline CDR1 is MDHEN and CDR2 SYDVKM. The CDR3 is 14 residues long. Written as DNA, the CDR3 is TGTGCCAGCAGGCAAGCAGGGGTTCGATACGAGCAGTACTTC. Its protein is CASRQAGVRYEQYF.

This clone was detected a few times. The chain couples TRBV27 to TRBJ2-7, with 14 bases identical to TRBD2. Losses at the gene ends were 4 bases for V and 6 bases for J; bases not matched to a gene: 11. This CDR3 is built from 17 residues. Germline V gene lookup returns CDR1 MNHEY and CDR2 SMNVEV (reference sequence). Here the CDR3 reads CASSSGTSGRFGAEQYF. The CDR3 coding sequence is TGTGCCAGCAGTTCTGGGACTAGCGGGAGATTCGGGGCCGAGCAGTACTTC.

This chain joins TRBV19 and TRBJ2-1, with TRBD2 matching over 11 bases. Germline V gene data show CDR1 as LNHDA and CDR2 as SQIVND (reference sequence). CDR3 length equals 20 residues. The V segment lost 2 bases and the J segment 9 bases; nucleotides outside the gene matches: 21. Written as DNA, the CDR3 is TGTGCCAGTAGTATAAGGCTTAGGCTAGCGGGAGGACTCCGGCTGGGTGAGCAGTTCTTC. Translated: CASSIRLRLAGGLRLGEQFF. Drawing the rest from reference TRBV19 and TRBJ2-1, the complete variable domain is DGGITQSPKYLFRKEGQNVTLSCEQNLNHDAMYWYRQDPGQGLRLIYYSQIVNDFQKGDIAEGYSVSREKKESFPLTVTSAQKNPTAFYLCASSIRLRLAGGLRLGEQFFGPGTRLTVL.

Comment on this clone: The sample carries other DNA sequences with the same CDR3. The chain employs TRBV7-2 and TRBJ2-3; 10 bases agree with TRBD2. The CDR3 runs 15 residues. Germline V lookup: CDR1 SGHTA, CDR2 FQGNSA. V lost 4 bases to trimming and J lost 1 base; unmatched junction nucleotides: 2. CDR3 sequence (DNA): TGTGCCAGCAGCTGGACTAGCGGAGGCACAGATACGCAGTATTTT. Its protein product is CASSWTSGGTDTQYF. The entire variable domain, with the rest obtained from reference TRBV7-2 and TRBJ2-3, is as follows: GAGVSQSPSNKVTEKGKDVELRCDPISGHTALYWYRQSLGQGLEFLIYFQGNSAPDKSGLPSDRFSAERTGGSVSTLTIQRTQQEDSAVYLCASSWTSGGTDTQYFGPGTRLTVL.

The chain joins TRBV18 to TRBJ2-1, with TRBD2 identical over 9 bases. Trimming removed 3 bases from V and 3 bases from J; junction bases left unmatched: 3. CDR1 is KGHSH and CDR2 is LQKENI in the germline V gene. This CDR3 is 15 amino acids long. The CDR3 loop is CASSPAGGFYNEQFF. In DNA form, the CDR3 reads TGTGCCAGCTCACCGGCGGGAGGGTTCTACAATGAGCAGTTCTTC.

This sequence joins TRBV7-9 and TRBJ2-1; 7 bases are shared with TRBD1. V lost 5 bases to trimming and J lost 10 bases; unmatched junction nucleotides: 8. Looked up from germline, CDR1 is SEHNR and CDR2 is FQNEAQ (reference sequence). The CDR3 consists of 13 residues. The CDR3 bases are TGTGCCAGCAGCCCAAATCGACAGGGAGAGCAGTTCTTC. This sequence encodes CASSPNRQGEQFF.

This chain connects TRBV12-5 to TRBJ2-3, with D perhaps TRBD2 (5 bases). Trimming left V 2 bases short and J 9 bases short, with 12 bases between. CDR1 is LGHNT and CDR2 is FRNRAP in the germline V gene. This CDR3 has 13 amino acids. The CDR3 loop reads CASGLNGPGTQYF. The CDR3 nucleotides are TGTGCTAGTGGTTTGAACGGTCCGGGGACGCAGTATTTT.

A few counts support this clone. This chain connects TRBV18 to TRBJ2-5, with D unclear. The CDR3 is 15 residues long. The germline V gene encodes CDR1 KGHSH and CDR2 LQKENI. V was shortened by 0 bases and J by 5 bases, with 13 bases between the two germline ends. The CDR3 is CASSPPMSSPETQYF. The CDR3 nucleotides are TGTGCCAGCTCACCACCGATGAGCTCGCCGGAGACCCAGTACTTC.

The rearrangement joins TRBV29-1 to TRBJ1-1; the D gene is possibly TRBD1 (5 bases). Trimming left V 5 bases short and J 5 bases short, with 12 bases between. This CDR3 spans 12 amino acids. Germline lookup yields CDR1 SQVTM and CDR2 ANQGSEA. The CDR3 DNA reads TGCAGCGTTCGGACCGGGGGGACTGAAGCTTTCTTT. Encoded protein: CSVRTGGTEAFF.

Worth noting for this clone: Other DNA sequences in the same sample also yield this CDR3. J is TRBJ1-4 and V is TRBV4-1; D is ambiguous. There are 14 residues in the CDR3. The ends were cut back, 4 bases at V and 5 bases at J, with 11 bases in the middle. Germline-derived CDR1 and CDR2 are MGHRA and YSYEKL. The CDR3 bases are TGCGCCAGCAGCCGTACTAAGGCCAATGAAAAACTGTTTTTT. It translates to CASSRTKANEKLFF.

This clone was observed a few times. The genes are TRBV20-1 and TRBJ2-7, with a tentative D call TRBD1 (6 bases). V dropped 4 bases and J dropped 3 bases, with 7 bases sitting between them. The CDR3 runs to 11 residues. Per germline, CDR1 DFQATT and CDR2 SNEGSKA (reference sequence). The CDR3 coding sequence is TGCAGTGCTACAGGGGACTACGAGCAGTACTTC. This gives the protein CSATGDYEQYF.

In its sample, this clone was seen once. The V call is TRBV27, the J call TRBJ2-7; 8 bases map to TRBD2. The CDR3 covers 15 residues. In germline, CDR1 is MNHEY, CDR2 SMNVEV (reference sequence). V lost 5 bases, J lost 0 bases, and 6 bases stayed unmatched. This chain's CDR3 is CASSRSGRASYEQYF. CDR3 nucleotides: TGTGCCAGCAGTAGGAGCGGGAGAGCCTCCTACGAGCAGTACTTC.

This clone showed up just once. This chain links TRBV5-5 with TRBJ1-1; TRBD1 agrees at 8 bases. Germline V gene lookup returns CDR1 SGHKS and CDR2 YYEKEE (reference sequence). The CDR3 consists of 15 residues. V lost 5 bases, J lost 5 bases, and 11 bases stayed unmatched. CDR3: CASRITGQGHTEAFF. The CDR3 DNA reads TGTGCCAGCAGGATTACCGGACAGGGCCATACTGAAGCTTTCTTT.

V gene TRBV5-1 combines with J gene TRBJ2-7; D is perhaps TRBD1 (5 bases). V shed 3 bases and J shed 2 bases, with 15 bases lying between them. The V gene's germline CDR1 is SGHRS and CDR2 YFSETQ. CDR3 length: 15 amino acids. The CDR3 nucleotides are TGCGCCAGCAGCTATTTAGGCAGGGTTCCCTACGAGCAGTACTTC. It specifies CASSYLGRVPYEQYF.

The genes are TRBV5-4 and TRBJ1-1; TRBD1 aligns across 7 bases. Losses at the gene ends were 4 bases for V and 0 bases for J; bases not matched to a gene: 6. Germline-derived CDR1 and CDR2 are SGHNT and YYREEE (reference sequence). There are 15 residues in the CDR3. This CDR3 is CASSLLDRLNTEAFF. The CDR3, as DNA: TGTGCCAGCAGCCTACTGGACAGGTTGAACACTGAAGCTTTCTTT.

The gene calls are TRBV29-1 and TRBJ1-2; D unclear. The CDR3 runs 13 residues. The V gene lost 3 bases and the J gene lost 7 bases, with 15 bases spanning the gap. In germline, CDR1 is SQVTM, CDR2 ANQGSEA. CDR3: CSVDSSGVVGYTF. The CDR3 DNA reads TGCAGCGTTGATTCATCAGGCGTAGTTGGCTACACCTTC.

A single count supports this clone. The CDR3 DNA sequence: TGTGCCAGCAGCAGGAAGCTGAACACTGAAGCTTTCTTT. Amino acids: CASSRKLNTEAFF. The chain couples TRBV6-4 to TRBJ1-1; D ambiguous. The CDR3 totals 13 residues. The germline CDR1 and CDR2 sequences are MRHNA and SNTAGT. Trimming removed 6 bases from V and 0 bases from J, with 8 bases in between.